What follows is one T cell receptor (beta chain) and its context. The antigen is unknown. Expressed TCRB transcripts got sequenced, as all isolated RNA was reverse transcribed. The protocol was immunoSEQ multiplex PCR, while the TCRdb copy is restricted to in-frame clones and leaves out a portion. The sample yields more than 20,000 clones, under 50% seen once. Germline V lookup: CDR1 SGHRS, CDR2 YFSETQ. The CDR3 runs to 13 residues. Trimming cost V 2 bases and J 6 bases, with 11 bases left between them. These data originate in a study of beta chain features in type 1 diabetes. Findings and limits, study-wide: When Type 1 diabetes patients were examined, their TCRB CDR3s proved moderately but significantly shorter in all four CD4+ subsets.

The sequenced material came from stem cell memory CD4+ T cells from blood. The clonotype comes from a man aged 25 to 45 with type 1 diabetes. The chain employs TRBV5-1 and TRBJ1-1; D is possibly TRBD1 (6 bases). The CDR3 DNA is TGCGCCAGCAGCTTACAGGGTCTTTCTGAAGCTTTCTTT. Translated: CASSLQGLSEAFF.